This entry is about one TCR beta chain. The antigen is unknown. The table came from immunoSEQ multiplex PCR; TCRdb's copy has only in-frame clones and leaves some out. Of a few hundred thousand clones in the sample, under 95% were seen once. This specimen belongs to a study of cytomegalovirus exposure and HLA in healthy donors. Study summary: The approximately 120 validation repertoires, a later analysis reported, used the same platform as the roughly 700 repertoires from the first cohort.

Study-wide results and caveats: For most TCR sequences rarity was the rule, although some public TCRs occurred in many donors.

This TCR was sampled from a woman younger than 30 in good health and CMV-seronegative. The sequenced material came from PBMCs.

The CDR3 bases are TGTGCCAGCAGGCGGACCTACGAGCAGTACTTC. Translation gives CASRRTYEQYF. The rearrangement links TRBV11-2 to TRBJ2-7; D remains unclear. The CDR3 sequence is 11 residues long. Germline CDR1 is SGHAT and CDR2 is FQNNGV. Trimming left V 6 bases short and J 2 bases short, with 5 bases between. Combining the CDR3 with reference TRBV11-2 and TRBJ2-7 gives the whole variable domain EAGVAQSPRYKIIEKRQSVAFWCNPISGHATLYWYQQILGQGPKLLIQFQNNGVVDDSQLPKDRFSAERLKGVDSTLKIQPAKLEDSAVYLCASRRTYEQYFGPGTRLTVT.